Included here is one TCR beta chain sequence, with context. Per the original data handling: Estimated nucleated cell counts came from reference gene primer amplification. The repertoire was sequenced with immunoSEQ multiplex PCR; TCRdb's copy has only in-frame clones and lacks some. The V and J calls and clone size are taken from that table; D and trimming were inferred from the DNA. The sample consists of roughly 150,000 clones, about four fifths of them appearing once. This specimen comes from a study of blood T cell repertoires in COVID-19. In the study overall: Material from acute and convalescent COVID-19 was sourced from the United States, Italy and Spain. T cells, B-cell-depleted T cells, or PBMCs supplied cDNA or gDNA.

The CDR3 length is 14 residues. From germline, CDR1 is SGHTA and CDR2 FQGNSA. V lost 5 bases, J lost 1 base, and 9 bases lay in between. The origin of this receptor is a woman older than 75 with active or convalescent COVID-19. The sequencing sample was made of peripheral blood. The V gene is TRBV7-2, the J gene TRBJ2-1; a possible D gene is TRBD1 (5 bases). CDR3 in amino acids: CASSLRQSYNEQFF. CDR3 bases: TGTGCCAGCAGCCTACGACAGTCCTACAATGAGCAGTTCTTC.